The entry below gives a single TCR beta chain sequence along with its context. No antigen is known for it. Tens of thousands of T cell genomes, or 250 to 300 ng DNA, went into replicate PCRs of unsorted PBMC. Method: immunoSEQ multiplex PCR; TCRdb's copy keeps in-frame clones and lacks some. The sample contains 490,000 or so clones, 79% of which appear only once. The sample comes from a study of shared clonotypes between healthy human individuals. Findings and caveats of the study: Among donors, clonotype sharing was expected to be affected by sequencing depth.

In germline, CDR1 is SGHKS, CDR2 YYEKEE (reference sequence). The CDR3 consists of 17 residues. With 4 bases removed from V and 0 bases from J, the gap between germline ends came to 14 bases. Adult donors, all healthy and HIV-negative, had no recent acute infections or vaccinations. Sequencing was done on a sample of PBMCs. This sequence joins TRBV5-5 and TRBJ2-6; weak D call: TRBD1 (6 bases). The TCR originated in a woman between 35 and 50 years old in good health. Some clones in this sample may be carry-over from other donors' samples. CDR3 residues: CASSKGGTHSGANVLTF. The CDR3 bases are TGTGCCAGCAGCAAAGGGGGTACGCACTCTGGGGCCAACGTCCTGACTTTC.